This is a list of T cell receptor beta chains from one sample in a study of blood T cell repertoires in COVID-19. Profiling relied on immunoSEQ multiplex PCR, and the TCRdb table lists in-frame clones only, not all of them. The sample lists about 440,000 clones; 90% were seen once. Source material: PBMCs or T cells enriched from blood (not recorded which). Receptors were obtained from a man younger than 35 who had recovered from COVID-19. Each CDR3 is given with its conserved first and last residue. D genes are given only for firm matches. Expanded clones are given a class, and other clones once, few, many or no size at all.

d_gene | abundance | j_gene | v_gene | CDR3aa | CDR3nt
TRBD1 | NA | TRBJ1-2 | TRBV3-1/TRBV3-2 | CASSQDPGQPKDYGYTF | TGTGCCAGCAGCCAAGATCCGGGACAGCCTAAGGATTATGGCTACACCTTC
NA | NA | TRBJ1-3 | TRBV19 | CASSIGWGLAGNTIYF | TGTGCCAGTAGTATAGGATGGGGGCTTGCTGGAAACACCATATATTTT
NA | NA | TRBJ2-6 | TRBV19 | CASSIGLSGANVLTF | TGTGCCAGTAGTATAGGGCTCTCTGGGGCCAACGTCCTGACTTTC
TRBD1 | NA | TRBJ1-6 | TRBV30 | CACVPGQGNSPLHF | TGTGCCTGTGTGCCGGGACAGGGGAATTCACCCCTCCACTTT
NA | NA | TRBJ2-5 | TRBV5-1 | CASSLEGVQETQYF | TGCGCCAGCAGCTTGGAAGGGGTGCAAGAGACCCAGTACTTC
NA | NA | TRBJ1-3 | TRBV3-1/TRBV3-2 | CASSQEGRIGNTIYF | TGTGCCAGCAGCCAAGAGGGCAGGATTGGAAACACCATATATTTT
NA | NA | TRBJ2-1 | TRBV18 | CASSPPSGNNEQFF | TGTGCCAGCTCACCACCGTCGGGAAACAATGAGCAGTTCTTC
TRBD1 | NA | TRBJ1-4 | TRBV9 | CASSVDFSGGDSEKLFF | TGTGCCAGCAGCGTAGATTTTTCGGGCGGGGACAGTGAAAAACTGTTTTTT
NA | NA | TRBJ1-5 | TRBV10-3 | CAISAHRDNSNQPQHF | TGTGCCATCAGTGCTCACAGGGATAATAGCAATCAGCCCCAGCATTTT
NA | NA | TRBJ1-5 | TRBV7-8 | CASSLLEGSNQPQHF | TGTGCCAGCAGCTTATTGGAGGGTAGCAATCAGCCCCAGCATTTT
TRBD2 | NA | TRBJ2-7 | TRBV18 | CASSPFGTSGSYEQYF | TGTGCCAGCTCACCATTCGGGACTAGCGGATCCTACGAGCAGTACTTC
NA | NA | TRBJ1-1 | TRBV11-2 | CASSLDRNRARQAFF | TGTGCCAGCAGCTTAGATCGGAACAGGGCCCGCCAAGCTTTCTTT
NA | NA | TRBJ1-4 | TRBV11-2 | CASSLEGGFSEKLFF | TGTGCCAGCAGCTTAGAGGGGGGGTTTAGTGAAAAACTGTTTTTT
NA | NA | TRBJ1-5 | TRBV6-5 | CASSKRIGGNQPQHF | TGTGCCAGCAGTAAGAGAATAGGGGGCAATCAGCCCCAGCATTTT
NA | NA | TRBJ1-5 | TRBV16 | CASGRLNNQPQHF | TGTGCCAGTGGCAGGTTAAACAATCAGCCCCAGCATTTT
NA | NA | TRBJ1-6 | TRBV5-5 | CASSLAGSTGGNSPLHF | TGTGCCAGCAGCTTGGCCGGTTCGACAGGTGGGAATTCACCCCTCCACTTT
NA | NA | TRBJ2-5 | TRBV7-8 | CASSFAQTQYF | TGTGCCAGCAGCTTCGCGCAGACCCAGTACTTC
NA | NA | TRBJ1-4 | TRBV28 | CASGLLTQGGNEKLFF | TGTGCCAGCGGCCTACTAACACAGGGCGGTAATGAAAAACTGTTTTTT
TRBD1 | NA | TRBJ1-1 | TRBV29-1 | CSGGQGIFGAFF | TGCAGCGGGGGACAGGGGATCTTTGGAGCTTTCTTT
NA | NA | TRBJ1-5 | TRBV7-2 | CASSPQGNQPQHF | TGTGCCAGCAGCCCGCAGGGCAATCAGCCCCAGCATTTT
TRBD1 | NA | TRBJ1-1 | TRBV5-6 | CASSFDRGNTEAFF | TGTGCCAGCAGCTTTGACAGGGGGAACACTGAAGCTTTCTTT
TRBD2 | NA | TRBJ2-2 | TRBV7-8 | CASSLSGSGAGELFF | TGTGCCAGCAGCTTAAGCGGGAGTGGGGCCGGGGAGCTGTTTTTT
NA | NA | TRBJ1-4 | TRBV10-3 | CAISETEGVSEKLFF | TGTGCCATCAGTGAGACTGAGGGAGTCTCCGAAAAACTGTTTTTT
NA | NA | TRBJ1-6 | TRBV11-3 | CASSLVDSPLHF | TGTGCCAGCAGCTTAGTCGATTCACCCCTCCACTTT
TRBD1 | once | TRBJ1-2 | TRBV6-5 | CASSPGRGLYGYTF | TGTGCCAGCAGTCCGGGCAGGGGGCTGTATGGCTACACCTTC
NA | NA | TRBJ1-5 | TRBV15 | CATSRDSRLQSNQPQHF | TGTGCCACCAGCAGAGATTCGCGTTTACAGAGCAATCAGCCCCAGCATTTT
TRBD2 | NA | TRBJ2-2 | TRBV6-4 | CASSAGLNTGELFF | TGTGCCAGCTCAGCGGGGCTGAACACCGGGGAGCTGTTTTTT
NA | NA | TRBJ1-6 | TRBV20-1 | CSATPGETLHF | TGCAGTGCTACCCCCGGGGAGACCCTCCACTTT
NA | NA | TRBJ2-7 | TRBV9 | CASSVGPGFGPYEQYF | TGTGCCAGCAGCGTAGGACCGGGATTCGGGCCCTACGAGCAGTACTTC
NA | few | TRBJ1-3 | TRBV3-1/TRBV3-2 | CASSQVQVAGNTIYF | TGTGCCAGCAGCCAAGTGCAGGTCGCTGGAAACACCATATATTTT
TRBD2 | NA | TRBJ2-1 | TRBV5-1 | CASSLDGGSYNEQFF | TGCGCCAGCAGCTTGGACGGGGGGTCCTACAATGAGCAGTTCTTC
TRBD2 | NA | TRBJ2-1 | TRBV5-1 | CASSLAGTSVEQFF | TGCGCCAGCAGCTTGGCCGGGACTAGCGTTGAGCAGTTCTTC
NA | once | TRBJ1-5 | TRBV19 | CASSPTGVGNQPQHF | TGTGCCAGTTCCCCGACAGGCGTCGGCAATCAGCCCCAGCATTTT
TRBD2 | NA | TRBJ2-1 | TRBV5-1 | CASSRGTSGGEQFF | TGCGCCAGCAGCCGAGGGACTAGCGGGGGGGAGCAGTTCTTC
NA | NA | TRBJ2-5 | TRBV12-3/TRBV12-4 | CASRRGEETQYF | TGTGCCAGCAGGCGGGGAGAAGAGACCCAGTACTTC
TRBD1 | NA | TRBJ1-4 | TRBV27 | CASSLLDRGFPKLFF | TGTGCCAGCAGTTTATTAGACAGGGGTTTCCCAAAACTGTTTTTT